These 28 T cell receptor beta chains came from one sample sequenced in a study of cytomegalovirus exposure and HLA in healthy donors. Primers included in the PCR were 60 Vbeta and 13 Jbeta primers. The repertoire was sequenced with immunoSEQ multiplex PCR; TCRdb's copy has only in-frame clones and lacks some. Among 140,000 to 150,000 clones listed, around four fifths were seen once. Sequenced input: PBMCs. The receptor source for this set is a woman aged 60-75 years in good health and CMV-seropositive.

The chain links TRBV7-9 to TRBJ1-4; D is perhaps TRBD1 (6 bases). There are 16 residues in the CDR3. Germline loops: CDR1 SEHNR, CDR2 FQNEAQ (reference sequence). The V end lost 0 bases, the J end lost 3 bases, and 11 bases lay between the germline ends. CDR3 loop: CASSLAGGAPNEKLFF. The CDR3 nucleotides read TGTGCCAGCAGCTTAGCGGGGGGGGCACCTAATGAAAAACTGTTTTTT.

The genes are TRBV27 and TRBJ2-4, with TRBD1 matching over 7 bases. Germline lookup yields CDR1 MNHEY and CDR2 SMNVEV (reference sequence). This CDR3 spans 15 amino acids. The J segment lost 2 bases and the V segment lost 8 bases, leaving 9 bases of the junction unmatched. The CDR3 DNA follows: TGTGCCAGCGGCCGACAGGGATTAACCAAAAACATTCAGTACTTC. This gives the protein CASGRQGLTKNIQYF.

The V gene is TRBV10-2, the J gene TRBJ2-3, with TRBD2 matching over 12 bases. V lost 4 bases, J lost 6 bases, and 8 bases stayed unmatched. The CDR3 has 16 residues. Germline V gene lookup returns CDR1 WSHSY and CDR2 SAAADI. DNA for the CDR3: TGCGCCAGCAGTGTGGGGCTAGCGGGAGGGCTGGATACGCAGTATTTT. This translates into CASSVGLAGGLDTQYF.

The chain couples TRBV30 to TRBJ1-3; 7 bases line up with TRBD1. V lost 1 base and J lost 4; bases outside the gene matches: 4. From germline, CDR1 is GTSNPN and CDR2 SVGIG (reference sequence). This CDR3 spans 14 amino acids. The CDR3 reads CAWSETGFGNTIYF. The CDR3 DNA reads TGTGCCTGGAGTGAGACAGGGTTCGGAAACACCATATATTTT.

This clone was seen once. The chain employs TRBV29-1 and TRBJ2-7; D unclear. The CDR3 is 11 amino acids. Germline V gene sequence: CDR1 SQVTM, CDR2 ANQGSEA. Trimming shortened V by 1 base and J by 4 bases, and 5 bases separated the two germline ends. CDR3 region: CSVEVVYEQYF. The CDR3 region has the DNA TGCAGCGTTGAAGTAGTTTACGAGCAGTACTTC.

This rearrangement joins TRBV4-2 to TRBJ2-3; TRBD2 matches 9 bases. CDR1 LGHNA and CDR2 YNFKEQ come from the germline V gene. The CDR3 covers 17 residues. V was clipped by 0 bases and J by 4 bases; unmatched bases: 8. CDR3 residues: CASSQDDGGRGSDTQYF. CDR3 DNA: TGTGCCAGCAGCCAAGATGACGGCGGGAGGGGGTCAGATACGCAGTATTTT.

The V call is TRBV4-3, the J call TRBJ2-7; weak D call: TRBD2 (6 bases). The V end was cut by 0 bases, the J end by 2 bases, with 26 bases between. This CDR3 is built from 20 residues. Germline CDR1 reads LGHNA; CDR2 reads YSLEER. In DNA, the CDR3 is TGCGCCAGCAGCCAAGATGTATCTCGGCGGGACCCCAAAAGGACCTACGAGCAGTACTTC. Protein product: CASSQDVSRRDPKRTYEQYF.

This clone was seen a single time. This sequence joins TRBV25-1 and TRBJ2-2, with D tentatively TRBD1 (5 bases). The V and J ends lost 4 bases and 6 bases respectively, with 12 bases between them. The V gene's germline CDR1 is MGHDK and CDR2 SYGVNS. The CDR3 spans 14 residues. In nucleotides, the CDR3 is TGTGCCAGCAGTGGCGGCAGGGCGTCCGGGGAGCTGTTTTTT. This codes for CASSGGRASGELFF.

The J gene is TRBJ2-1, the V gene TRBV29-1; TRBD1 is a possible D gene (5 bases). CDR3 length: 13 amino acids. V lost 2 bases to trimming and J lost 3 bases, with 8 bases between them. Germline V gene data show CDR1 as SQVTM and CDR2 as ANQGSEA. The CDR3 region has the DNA TGCAGCGTTGAAACCGACAGCTACAATGAGCAGTTCTTC. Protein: CSVETDSYNEQFF.

For the CDR3, the DNA is TGTGCCAGCAGCTTGGACAGGGGGGACACTGAAGCTTTCTTT. Translation gives CASSLDRGDTEAFF. This sequence joins TRBV5-4 and TRBJ1-1; 8 nucleotides line up with TRBD1. V was pared by 0 bases and J by 3 bases, with 1 base of the junction left unmatched. The CDR3 sequence is 14 residues long. In germline, CDR1 is SGHNT, CDR2 YYREEE (reference sequence).

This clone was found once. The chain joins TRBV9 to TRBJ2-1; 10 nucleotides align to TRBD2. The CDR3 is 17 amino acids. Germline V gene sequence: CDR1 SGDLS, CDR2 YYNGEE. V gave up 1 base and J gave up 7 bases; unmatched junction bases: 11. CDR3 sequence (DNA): TGTGCCAGCAGCGTAACTATCGGACTAGCGGTGACAAATGAGCAGTTCTTC. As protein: CASSVTIGLAVTNEQFF.

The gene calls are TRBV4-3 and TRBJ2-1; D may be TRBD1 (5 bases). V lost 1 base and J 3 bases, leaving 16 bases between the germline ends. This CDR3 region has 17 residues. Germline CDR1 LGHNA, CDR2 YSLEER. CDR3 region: CASSQGQSPAVYNEQFF. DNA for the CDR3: TGCGCCAGCAGCCAAGGACAGTCCCCTGCGGTCTACAATGAGCAGTTCTTC.

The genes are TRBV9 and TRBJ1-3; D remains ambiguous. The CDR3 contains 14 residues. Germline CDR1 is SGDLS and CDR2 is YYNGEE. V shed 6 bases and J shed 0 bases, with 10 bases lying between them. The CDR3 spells CASNHLGSGNTIYF. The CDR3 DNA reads TGTGCCAGCAACCACCTCGGCTCTGGAAACACCATATATTTT.

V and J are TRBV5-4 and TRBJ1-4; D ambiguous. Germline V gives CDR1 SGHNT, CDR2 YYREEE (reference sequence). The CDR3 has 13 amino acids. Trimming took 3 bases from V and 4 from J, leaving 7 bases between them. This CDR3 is CASSSERNEKLFF. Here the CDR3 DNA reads TGTGCCAGCAGCTCAGAACGTAATGAAAAACTGTTTTTT.

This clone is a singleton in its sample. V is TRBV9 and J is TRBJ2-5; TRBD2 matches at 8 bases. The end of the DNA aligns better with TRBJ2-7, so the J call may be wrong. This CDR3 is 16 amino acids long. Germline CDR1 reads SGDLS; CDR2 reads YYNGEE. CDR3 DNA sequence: TGTGCCAGCAGCGCCGCAGCGGGGGAGAGCTCCTACGAGCAGTACTTC. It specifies CASSAAAGESSYEQYF.

CDR3 region: CASSEGLATSTDTQYF. The DNA for the CDR3 is TGCGCCAGCAGCGAGGGACTAGCGACGAGCACAGATACGCAGTATTTT. The gene calls are TRBV5-1 and TRBJ2-3; 10 bases match TRBD2. Trimming took 4 bases from V and 0 from J; bases not matched to a gene: 5. Germline lookup yields CDR1 SGHRS and CDR2 YFSETQ. The CDR3 covers 16 residues.

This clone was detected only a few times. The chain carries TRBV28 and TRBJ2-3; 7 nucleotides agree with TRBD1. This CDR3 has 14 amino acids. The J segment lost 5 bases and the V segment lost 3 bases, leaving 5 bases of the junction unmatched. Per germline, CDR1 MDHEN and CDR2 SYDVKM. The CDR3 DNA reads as TGTGCCAGCAGTTTGAAGGGGGCGGGAGATACGCAGTATTTT. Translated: CASSLKGAGDTQYF.

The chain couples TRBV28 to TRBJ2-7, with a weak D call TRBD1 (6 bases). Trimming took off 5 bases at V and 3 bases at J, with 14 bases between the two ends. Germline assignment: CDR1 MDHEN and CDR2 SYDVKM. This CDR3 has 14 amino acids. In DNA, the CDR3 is TGTGCCAGCAGTCGATCAGCAGGGGTCTACGAGCAGTACTTC. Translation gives CASSRSAGVYEQYF. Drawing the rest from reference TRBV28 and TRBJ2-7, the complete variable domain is DVKVTQSSRYLVKRTGEKVFLECVQDMDHENMFWYRQDPGLGLRLIYFSYDVKMKEKGDIPEGYSVSREKKERFSLILESASTNQTSMYLCASSRSAGVYEQYFGPGTRLTVT.

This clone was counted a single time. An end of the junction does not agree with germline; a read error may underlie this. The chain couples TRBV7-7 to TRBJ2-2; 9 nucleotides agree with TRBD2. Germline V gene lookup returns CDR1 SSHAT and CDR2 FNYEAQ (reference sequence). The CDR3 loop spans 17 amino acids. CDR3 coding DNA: TGTGCTAGCAGTCCCTCATATAGCGGGGGACACACCGGGGAGCTGTTTTTT. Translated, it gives CASSPSYSGGHTGELFF.

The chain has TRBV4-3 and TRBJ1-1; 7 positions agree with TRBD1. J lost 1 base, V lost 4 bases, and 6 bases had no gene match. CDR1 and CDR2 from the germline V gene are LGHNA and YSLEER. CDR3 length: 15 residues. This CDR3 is CASSPKGQPNTEAFF. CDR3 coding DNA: TGCGCCAGCAGCCCGAAGGGACAGCCGAACACTGAAGCTTTCTTT.

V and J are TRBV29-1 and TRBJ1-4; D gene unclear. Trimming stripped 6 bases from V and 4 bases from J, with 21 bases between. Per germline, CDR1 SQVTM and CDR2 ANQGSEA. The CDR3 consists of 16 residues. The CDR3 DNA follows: TGCAGCGTCGACCTAAGACTAGAGGGAGGTAATGAAAAACTGTTTTTT. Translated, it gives CSVDLRLEGGNEKLFF.

The CDR3 is CASSRDSNYGYTF. The CDR3 DNA follows: TGTGCCAGCAGCAGGGACAGTAACTATGGCTACACCTTC. The chain combines TRBV7-8 with TRBJ1-2, with 7 bases lining up with TRBD1. Losses at the gene ends were 5 bases for V and 1 base for J; bases not matched to a gene: 1. The CDR3 spans 13 residues. Germline CDR1 and CDR2: SGHVS and FQNEAQ.

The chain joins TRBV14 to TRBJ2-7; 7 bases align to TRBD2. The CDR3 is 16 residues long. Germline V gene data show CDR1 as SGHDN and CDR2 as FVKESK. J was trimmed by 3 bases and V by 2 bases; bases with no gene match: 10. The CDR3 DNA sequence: TGTGCCAGCAGCCAAAGCACCGGGGGAGGGGACTACGAGCAGTACTTC. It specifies CASSQSTGGGDYEQYF.

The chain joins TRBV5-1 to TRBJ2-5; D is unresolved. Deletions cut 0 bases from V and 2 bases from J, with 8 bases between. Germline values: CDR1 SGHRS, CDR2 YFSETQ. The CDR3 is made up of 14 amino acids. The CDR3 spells CASSLGPTQETQYF. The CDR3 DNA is TGCGCCAGCAGCTTGGGTCCGACTCAAGAGACCCAGTACTTC. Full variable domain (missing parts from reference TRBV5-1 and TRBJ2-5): KAGVTQTPRYLIKTRGQQVTLSCSPISGHRSVSWYQQTPGQGLQFLFEYFSETQRNKGNFPGRFSGRQFSNSRSEMNVSTLELGDSALYLCASSLGPTQETQYFGPGTRLLVL.

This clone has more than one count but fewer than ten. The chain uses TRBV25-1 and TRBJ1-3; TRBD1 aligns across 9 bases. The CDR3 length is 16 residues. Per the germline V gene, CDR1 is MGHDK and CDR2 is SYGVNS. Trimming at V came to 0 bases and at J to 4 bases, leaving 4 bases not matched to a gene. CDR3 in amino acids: CASSEYGTGFGNTIYF. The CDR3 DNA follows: TGTGCCAGCAGTGAATACGGGACAGGGTTCGGAAACACCATATATTTT.

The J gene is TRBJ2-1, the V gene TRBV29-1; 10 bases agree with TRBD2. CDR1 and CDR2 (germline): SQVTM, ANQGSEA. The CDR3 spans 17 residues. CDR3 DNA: TGCACCACACTGCCGCTAGCGGGAGTTACCTCCTACAATGAGCAGTTCTTC. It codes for CTTLPLAGVTSYNEQFF.

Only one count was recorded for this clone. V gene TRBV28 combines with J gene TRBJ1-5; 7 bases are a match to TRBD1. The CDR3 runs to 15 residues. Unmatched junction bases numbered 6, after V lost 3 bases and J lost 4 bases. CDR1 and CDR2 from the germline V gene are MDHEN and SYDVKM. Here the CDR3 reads CASSFGQAYNQPQHF. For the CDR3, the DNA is TGTGCCAGCAGTTTCGGACAGGCCTATAATCAGCCCCAGCATTTT.

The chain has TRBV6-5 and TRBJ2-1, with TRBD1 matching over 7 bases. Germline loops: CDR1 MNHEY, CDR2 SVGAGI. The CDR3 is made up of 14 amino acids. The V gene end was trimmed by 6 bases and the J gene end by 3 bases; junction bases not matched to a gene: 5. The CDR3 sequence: CASRASGGYNEQFF. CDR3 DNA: TGTGCCAGCAGGGCGTCAGGGGGCTACAATGAGCAGTTCTTC.